This is a list of T cell receptor beta chains from one sample in a study of blood T cell repertoires in COVID-19. Sequencing used immunoSEQ multiplex PCR; TCRdb keeps in-frame clones, though not all of them. This table has tens of thousands of clones, around 80% appearing once. The sequenced sample was peripheral blood. The source is a man between 65 and 79 years old with acute or convalescent COVID-19. CDR3s include the opening cysteine and the closing phenylalanine or tryptophan. The D gene is left open where the match is weak. The size field is filled for only some rows; it gives once, few, many or a size class.

v_call	j_call	clone_size	d_call	cdr3_nt	cdr3_aa
TRBV4-2	TRBJ1-6	NA	TRBD1	TGTGCCAGCAGCCAAGTCTCAGCGACAGGGGTTAATTCACCCCTCCACTTT	CASSQVSATGVNSPLHF
TRBV5-1	TRBJ1-1	NA	TRBD1	TGCGCCAGCAGAACCGGGACAGGGGCCCTGAACACTGAAGCTTTCTTT	CASRTGTGALNTEAFF
TRBV7-9	TRBJ2-7	NA	NA	TGTGCCAGCAGCTTAGTCGGCGGGGACGAGCCTTGGAGCTCCTACGAGCAGTACTTC	CASSLVGGDEPWSSYEQYF
TRBV5-1	TRBJ2-1	NA	TRBD1	TGCGCCAGCAGCTTGGGCGGGACAGGGATGTGGAATGAGCAGTTCTTC	CASSLGGTGMWNEQFF
TRBV19	TRBJ2-1	NA	TRBD1	TGTGCCAGTAGTACTACAGGGGGTAGGTCGGATGAGCAGTTCTTC	CASSTTGGRSDEQFF
TRBV29-1	TRBJ2-5	few	NA	TGCAGCGCCTTACCGGGGAGGGAGACCCAGTACTTC	CSALPGRETQYF
TRBV7-8	TRBJ1-5	NA	NA	TGTGCCAGCAGCCGAGAGGGGCGATATCAGCCCCAGCATTTT	CASSREGRYQPQHF
TRBV28	TRBJ1-2	NA	TRBD1	TGTGCCAGCAGTATTGACAGGGGGAATGGCTACACCTTC	CASSIDRGNGYTF
TRBV5-6	TRBJ1-2	NA	TRBD1	TGTGCCAGCAGCCCTGGCACAGGGGTTAACTATGGCTACACCTTC	CASSPGTGVNYGYTF
TRBV18	TRBJ2-3	NA	TRBD1	TGTGCCAGCTCACGACAGGGCACCACAGATACGCAGTATTTT	CASSRQGTTDTQYF
TRBV7-2	TRBJ2-5	once	TRBD1	TGTGCCAGCAGCGCATGGACAGGGACAGAGACCCAGTACTTC	CASSAWTGTETQYF
TRBV28	TRBJ1-3	NA	NA	TGTGCCAGCAGTTTGGTCGGGGGTTCTGGAAACACCATATATTTT	CASSLVGGSGNTIYF
TRBV11-2	TRBJ2-1	once	TRBD2	TGTGCCAGCAGCGACTCGGGACTAGCGGCCAATGAGCAGTTCTTC	CASSDSGLAANEQFF
TRBV24-1	TRBJ2-2	NA	TRBD1	TGTGCCACCAGTGGTGGACAGGTCTTGGGCACCGGGGAGCTGTTTTTT	CATSGGQVLGTGELFF
TRBV7-2	TRBJ1-2	NA	NA	TGTGCCAGCAGCTTGGGCAAAGCTAACTATGGCTACACCTTC	CASSLGKANYGYTF
TRBV7-2	TRBJ1-1	NA	TRBD1	TGTGCCAGCAGCCGGGACAGGGATAGGGAAGCTTTCTTT	CASSRDRDREAFF
TRBV27	TRBJ1-5	NA	NA	TGTGCCAGCAGTTTCTATAGCAATCAGCCCCAGCATTTT	CASSFYSNQPQHF
TRBV4-1	TRBJ2-1	NA	NA	TGCGCCAGCAGCCAAGAACCCAGGGAAGATGAGCAGTTCTTC	CASSQEPREDEQFF
TRBV4-1	TRBJ2-5	NA	NA	TGCGCCAGCAGCCAATTACGGGAGAGGTTCCGGGAGACCCAGTACTTC	CASSQLRERFRETQYF
TRBV18	TRBJ1-1	NA	NA	TGTGCCAGCTCTGAGGGTCCGAACACTGAAGCTTTCTTT	CASSEGPNTEAFF
TRBV5-5	TRBJ2-7	NA	TRBD1	TGTGCCAGCAGCTTGGAGGGGGCGCGGAATGCCGAGCAGTACTTC	CASSLEGARNAEQYF
TRBV3-1/TRBV3-2	TRBJ2-2	NA	NA	TGTGCCAGCAGCCAAGGCTGGGGGGAGGCTGGCACCGGGGAGCTGTTTTTT	CASSQGWGEAGTGELFF
TRBV5-4	TRBJ1-1	NA	TRBD1	TGTGCCAGCAGCTTGGCGTGGACAGGGCCCCTACCGGGAAACACTGAAGCTTTCTTT	CASSLAWTGPLPGNTEAFF
TRBV15	TRBJ2-5	NA	TRBD1	TGTGCCACCAGCAGAGGGACCGGGACAGGGGACCAAGAGACCCAGTACTTC	CATSRGTGTGDQETQYF
TRBV11-2	TRBJ2-1	NA	NA	TGTGCCAGCAGCCCCCCCTGGCGGGAGCAGTTCTTC	CASSPPWREQFF
TRBV28	TRBJ1-1	NA	TRBD1	TGTGCCAGCACCCTTGACAGGGTGAACACTGAAGCTTTCTTT	CASTLDRVNTEAFF
TRBV11-1	TRBJ1-1	NA	NA	TGTGCCAGCAGCCGGGACTTGAACACTGAAGCTTTCTTT	CASSRDLNTEAFF
TRBV20-1	TRBJ1-6	few	NA	TGCAGTGCTAGTTTGGGCCAGAATTCACCCCTCCACTTT	CSASLGQNSPLHF
TRBV24-1	TRBJ2-2	NA	TRBD2	TGTGCCACCAGTGACCTCCCTAGCGGGAGGGCGACCGGGGAGCTGTTTTTT	CATSDLPSGRATGELFF
TRBV3-1/TRBV3-2	TRBJ1-2	NA	TRBD1	TGTGCCAGCAGCCAGAGCCGCAAAGCGAGGCAGGGGGATGGCTACACCTTC	CASSQSRKARQGDGYTF
TRBV9	TRBJ2-4	once	NA	TGTGCCAGCAGCGTAGGGGCCGTTATAGCCAAAAACATTCAGTACTTC	CASSVGAVIAKNIQYF